This T cell receptor beta chain was sequenced in a study of T cells in Graves' hyperthyroidism and ophthalmopathy. Researchers amplified the TCR beta CDR3 regions from RNA transcripts. The HTBI primer set served for first-round RT-PCR of the TCR CDR3. Via MiXCR, TCRdb re-called the multiplex PCR reads, giving one row per CDR3 protein. This table has around 450,000 distinct CDR3 sequences, about a sixth appearing once. Concerning this clonotype itself: The antigen remains unidentified.

Trimming pared 5 bases from V and 7 bases from J, leaving 9 bases between. Germline V gene lookup returns CDR1 SGHTA and CDR2 FQGNSA. CDR3 length: 12 amino acids. It was uncontrolled infection, other autoimmune disease, pregnancy or lactation that excluded patients. Study results and caveats: Most thyroid-expanded clonotypes above 0.001 were also found in blood.

The V and J genes are TRBV7-2 and TRBJ2-1; no reliable D call. The sample was blood. The source of this sequence is a woman between 18 and 30 years old with Graves' hyperthyroidism. CDR3 nucleotide sequence: TGTGCCAGCAGCGCCCAGTTAAATGAGCAGTTCTTC. It encodes CASSAQLNEQFF. The full variable domain, with the rest looked up from reference TRBV7-2 and TRBJ2-1, is GAGVSQSPSNKVTEKGKDVELRCDPISGHTALYWYRQSLGQGLEFLIYFQGNSAPDKSGLPSDRFSAERTGGSVSTLTIQRTQQEDSAVYLCASSAQLNEQFFGPGTRLTVL.